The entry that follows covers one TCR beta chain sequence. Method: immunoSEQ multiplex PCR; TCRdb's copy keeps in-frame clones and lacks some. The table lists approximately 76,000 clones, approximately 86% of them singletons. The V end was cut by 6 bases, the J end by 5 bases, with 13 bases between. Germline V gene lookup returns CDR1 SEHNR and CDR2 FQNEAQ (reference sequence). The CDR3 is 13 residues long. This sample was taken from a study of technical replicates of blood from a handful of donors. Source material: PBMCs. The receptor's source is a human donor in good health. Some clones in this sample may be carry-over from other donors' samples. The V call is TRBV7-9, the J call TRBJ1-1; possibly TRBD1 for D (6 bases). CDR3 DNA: TGTGCCAGCAGGCAAGGGGGGGAAACTGAAGCTTTCTTT. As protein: CASRQGGETEAFF.